Judged by abundance, the clone carrying this T cell receptor delta chain is medium-sized. In the same sample, other DNA sequences code for this CDR3. This record belongs to a study of gamma-delta chains in newborns, infants, children. Study information: Microbial exposure reportedly drives polyclonal innate γδ T cell expansion after birth.

The CDR3 length is 15 residues. J lost 2 bases, V lost 3 bases, and 4 bases had no gene match. The germline gives CDR1 GEAIGNYY, CDR2 EKD. TCRdb repeated clone calling on the reads with CATT. The sample has several thousand delta-chain clones, 52% seen once. V and J are TRDV2 and TRDJ1; 11 positions match TRDD3. Sequenced material: blood. This TCR was recovered from a child who received the measles vaccine. In DNA form, the CDR3 reads TGTGCCTGTGACGTACTGGGGGATATAACCGATAAACTCATCTTT. It yields the protein CACDVLGDITDKLIF.